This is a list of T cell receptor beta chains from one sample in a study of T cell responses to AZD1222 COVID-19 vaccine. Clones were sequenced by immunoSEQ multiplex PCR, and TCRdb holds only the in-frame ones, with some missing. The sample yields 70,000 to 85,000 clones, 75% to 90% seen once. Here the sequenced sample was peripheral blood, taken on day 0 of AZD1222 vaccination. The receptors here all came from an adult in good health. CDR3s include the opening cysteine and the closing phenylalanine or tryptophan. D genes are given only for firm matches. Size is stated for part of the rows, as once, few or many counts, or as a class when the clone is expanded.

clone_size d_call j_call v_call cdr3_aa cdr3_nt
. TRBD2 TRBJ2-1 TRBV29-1 CSAYGGGSYNEQFF TGCAGCGCCTATGGGGGGGGGTCCTACAATGAGCAGTTCTTC
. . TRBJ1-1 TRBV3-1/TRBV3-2 CASSQRHRNTEAFF TGTGCCAGCAGCCAGAGACACCGGAACACTGAAGCTTTCTTT
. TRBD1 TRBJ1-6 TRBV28 CASSIFGQVNSPLHF TGTGCCAGCAGTATATTCGGACAGGTTAATTCACCCCTCCACTTT
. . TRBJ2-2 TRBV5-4 CASSLNPGRELFF TGTGCCAGCAGCTTGAATCCTGGTCGGGAGCTGTTTTTT
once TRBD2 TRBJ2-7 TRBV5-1 CASSSAGGGYEQYF TGCGCCAGCAGCTCGGCGGGGGGCGGCTACGAGCAGTACTTC
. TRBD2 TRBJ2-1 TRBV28 CASRSGGGSYNEQFF TGTGCCAGCAGGAGCGGGGGAGGCTCCTACAATGAGCAGTTCTTC
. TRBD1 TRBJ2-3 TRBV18 CASSVRTGAYESTDTQYF TGTGCCAGCTCAGTACGGACAGGGGCATATGAAAGCACAGATACGCAGTATTTT
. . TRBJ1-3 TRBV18 CASSSLQGSGNTIYF TGTGCCAGCTCATCCTTACAGGGTTCTGGAAACACCATATATTTT
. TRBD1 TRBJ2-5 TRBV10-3 CAISAGQGEETQYF TGTGCCATCAGTGCGGGACAGGGGGAAGAGACCCAGTACTTC
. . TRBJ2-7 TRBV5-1 CASSLGNSYEQYF TGCGCCAGCAGCTTGGGGAACTCCTACGAGCAGTACTTC
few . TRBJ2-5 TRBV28 CASSQTRTQYF TGTGCCAGCAGCCAAACACGGACCCAGTACTTC
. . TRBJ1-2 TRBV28 CASSELMTGHRGYTF TGTGCCAGCAGTGAACTGATGACAGGCCACAGAGGCTACACCTTC
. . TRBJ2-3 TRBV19 CASSMGTLSTDTQYF TGTGCCAGTAGTATGGGGACATTAAGCACAGATACGCAGTATTTT
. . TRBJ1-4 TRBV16 CASGSGPLGEKLFF TGTGCCAGCGGTAGCGGCCCTCTGGGGGAAAAACTGTTTTTT
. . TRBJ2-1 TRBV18 CASSPRNNEQFF TGTGCCAGCTCACCACGGAACAATGAGCAGTTCTTC
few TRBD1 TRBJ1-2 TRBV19 CASSATGYYGYTF TGTGCCAGTAGTGCGACAGGGTACTATGGCTACACCTTC
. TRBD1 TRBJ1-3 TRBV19 CASSKDRRLSGNTIYF TGTGCCAGTAGTAAGGACAGGCGGCTCTCTGGAAACACCATATATTTT
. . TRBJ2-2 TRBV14 CASSQDSVNTGELFF TGTGCCAGCAGCCAAGATTCAGTTAACACCGGGGAGCTGTTTTTT
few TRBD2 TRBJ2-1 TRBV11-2 CASRRAGRGVANEQFF TGTGCCAGCAGACGGGCCGGGCGGGGGGTGGCAAATGAGCAGTTCTTC
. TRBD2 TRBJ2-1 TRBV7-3 CASSLGTSGRREQFF TGTGCCAGCAGCTTAGGGACTAGCGGGAGGAGAGAGCAGTTCTTC
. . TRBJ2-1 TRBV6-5 CASSYSAIWGHEQFF TGTGCCAGCAGTTACTCGGCTATCTGGGGGCATGAGCAGTTCTTC
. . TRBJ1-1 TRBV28 CASSLGVLSTEAFF TGTGCCAGCAGTTTGGGGGTATTGAGCACTGAAGCTTTCTTT
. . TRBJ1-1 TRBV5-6 CASSPPDDRHTEAFF TGTGCCAGCAGCCCCCCGGACGACAGACACACTGAAGCTTTCTTT
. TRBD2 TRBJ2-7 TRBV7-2 CASSPEAGASYEQYF TGTGCCAGCAGTCCAGAAGCGGGGGCCTCCTACGAGCAGTACTTC